This T cell receptor (beta chain) derives from a study of T cell clonotyping in hematopoietic cell transplantation. At the level of the study: Recipients' pretransplant samples followed cytoreduction. Study-wide results and limits: Recipient TCR diversity dropped after transplant; expanded clonotypes rose from day 30 to 180. Broader posttransplant TCR repertoire diversity was predicted by graft donor and pretransplant recipient Inverse Simpson Index values. Few recipient clonotypes overlapped donors; over 97% were de novo at given depth.

Profiling relied on immunoSEQ multiplex PCR, and the TCRdb table lists in-frame clones only, not all of them. The sample contains roughly 80,000 clones, 95% to 97% of which appear only once. Noted time point: recipient sample about 28 days before transplant, after cytoreduction. As to this clone: Its antigen is unknown.

Germline loops: CDR1 MNHEY, CDR2 SVGAGI. With 7 bases removed from V and 5 bases from J, the gap between germline ends came to 12 bases. The CDR3 length is 14 residues. This receptor was taken from a woman aged 45-65 years with acute myeloid leukemia. Some clones in this sample may be carry-over from other donors' samples. The chain has TRBV6-5 and TRBJ1-6; TRBD1 might be the D (5 bases). The material was peripheral blood mononuclear cells, obtained before stem cell transplant. This CDR3 reads CASTDQGNNSPLHF. For the CDR3, the DNA is TGTGCCAGCACCGACCAGGGTAATAATTCACCCCTCCACTTT.